This T cell receptor beta chain was documented in a study of cytotoxic CD8 clonotypes in ibrutinib-treated CLL. With respect to this clone: An end of the junction does not agree with germline; a read error may underlie this.

This CDR3 spans 14 amino acids. The germline V gene has CDR1 SSHAT and CDR2 FNYEAQ (reference sequence). The data were produced by immunoSEQ multiplex PCR, yet TCRdb's version contains in-frame clones alone and is incomplete. Seen here are more than 200,000 clones, 70% observed once, and the top ten hold approximately 15%. The sequences come from PBMCs, collected after 24 months of ibrutinib treatment. The rearrangement links TRBV7-7 to TRBJ2-5; the match to TRBD1 covers 7 bases. The TCR was taken from a human donor with chronic lymphocytic leukemia. The CDR3 DNA follows: TGTGCTAGCAGCAGGACAGGAAAACAAGAGACCCAGTACTTC. Its translation: CASSRTGKQETQYF.